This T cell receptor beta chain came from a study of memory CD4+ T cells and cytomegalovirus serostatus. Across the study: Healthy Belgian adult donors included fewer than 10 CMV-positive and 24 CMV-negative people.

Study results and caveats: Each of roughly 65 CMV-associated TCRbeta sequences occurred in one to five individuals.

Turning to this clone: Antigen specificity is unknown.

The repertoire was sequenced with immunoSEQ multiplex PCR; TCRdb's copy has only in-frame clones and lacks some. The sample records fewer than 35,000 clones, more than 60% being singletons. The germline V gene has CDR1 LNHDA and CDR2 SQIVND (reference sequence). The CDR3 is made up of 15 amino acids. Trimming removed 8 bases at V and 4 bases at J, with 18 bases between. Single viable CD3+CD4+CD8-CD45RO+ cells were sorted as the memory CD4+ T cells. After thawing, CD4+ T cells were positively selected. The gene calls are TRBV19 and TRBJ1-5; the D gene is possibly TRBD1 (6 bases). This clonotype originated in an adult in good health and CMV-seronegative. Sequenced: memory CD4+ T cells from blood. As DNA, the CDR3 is TGTGCCAGTGCAATTCGGGACACCCGAAATCAGCCCCAGCATTTT. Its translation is CASAIRDTRNQPQHF.